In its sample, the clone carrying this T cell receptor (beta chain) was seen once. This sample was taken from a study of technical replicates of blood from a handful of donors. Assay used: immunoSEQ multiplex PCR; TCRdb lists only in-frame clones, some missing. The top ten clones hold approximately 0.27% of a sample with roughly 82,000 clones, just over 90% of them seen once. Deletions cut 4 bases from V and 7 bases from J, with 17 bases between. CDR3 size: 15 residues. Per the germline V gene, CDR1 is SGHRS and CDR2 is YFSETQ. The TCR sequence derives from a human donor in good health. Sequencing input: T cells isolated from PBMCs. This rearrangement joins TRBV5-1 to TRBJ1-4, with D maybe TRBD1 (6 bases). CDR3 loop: CASSLTGDRSEKLFF. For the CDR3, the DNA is TGCGCCAGCAGCCTGACAGGAGATCGAAGTGAAAAACTGTTTTTT.